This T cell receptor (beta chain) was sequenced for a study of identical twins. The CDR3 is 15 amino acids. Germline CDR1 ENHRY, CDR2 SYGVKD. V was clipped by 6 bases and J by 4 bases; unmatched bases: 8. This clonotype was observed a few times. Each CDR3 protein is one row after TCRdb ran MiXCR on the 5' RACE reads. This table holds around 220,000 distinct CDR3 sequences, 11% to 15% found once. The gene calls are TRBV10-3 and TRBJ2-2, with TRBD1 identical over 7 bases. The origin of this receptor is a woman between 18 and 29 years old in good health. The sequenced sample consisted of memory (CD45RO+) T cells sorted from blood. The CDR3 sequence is CAIRRQGPSTGELFF. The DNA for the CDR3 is TGTGCCATCAGGAGACAGGGTCCCAGCACCGGGGAGCTGTTTTTT.